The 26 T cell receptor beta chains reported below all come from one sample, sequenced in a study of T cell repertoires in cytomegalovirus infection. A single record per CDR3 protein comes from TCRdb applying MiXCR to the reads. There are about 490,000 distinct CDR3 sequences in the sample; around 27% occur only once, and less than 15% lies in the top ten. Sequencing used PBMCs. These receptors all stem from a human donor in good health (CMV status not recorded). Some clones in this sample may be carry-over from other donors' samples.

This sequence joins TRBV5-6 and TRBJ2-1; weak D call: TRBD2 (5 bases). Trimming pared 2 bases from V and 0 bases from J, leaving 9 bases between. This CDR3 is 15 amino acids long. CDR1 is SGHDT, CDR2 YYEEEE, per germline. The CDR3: CASSFSANSYNEQFF. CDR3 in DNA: TGTGCCAGCAGCTTTAGCGCGAACTCCTACAATGAGCAGTTCTTC.

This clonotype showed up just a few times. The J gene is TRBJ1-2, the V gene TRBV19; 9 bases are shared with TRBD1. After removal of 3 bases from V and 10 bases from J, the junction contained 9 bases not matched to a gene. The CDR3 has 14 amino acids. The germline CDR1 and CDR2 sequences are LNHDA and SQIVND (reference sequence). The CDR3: CASSIGLDRGYYTF. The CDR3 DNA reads TGTGCCAGTAGTATCGGGTTGGACAGGGGATACTACACCTTC.

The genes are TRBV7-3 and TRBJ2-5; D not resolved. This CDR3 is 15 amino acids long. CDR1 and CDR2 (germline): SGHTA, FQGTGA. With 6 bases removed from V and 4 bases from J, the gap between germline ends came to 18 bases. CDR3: CASSAWKDGRETQYF. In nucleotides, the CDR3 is TGTGCCAGCAGTGCATGGAAGGACGGTCGAGAGACCCAGTACTTC.

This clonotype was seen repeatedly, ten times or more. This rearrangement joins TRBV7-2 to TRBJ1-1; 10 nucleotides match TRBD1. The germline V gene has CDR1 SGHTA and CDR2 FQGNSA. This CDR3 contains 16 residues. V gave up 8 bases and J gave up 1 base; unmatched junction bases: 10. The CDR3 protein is CASSGTGAIRNTEAFF. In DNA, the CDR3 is TGTGCCAGCTCCGGGACAGGGGCAATTAGGAACACTGAAGCTTTCTTT.

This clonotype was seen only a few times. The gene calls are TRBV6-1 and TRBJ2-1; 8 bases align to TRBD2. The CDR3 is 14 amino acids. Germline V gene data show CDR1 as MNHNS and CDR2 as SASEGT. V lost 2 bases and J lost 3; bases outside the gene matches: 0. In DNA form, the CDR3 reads TGTGCCAGCAGTGAACTAGCGGGCTACAATGAGCAGTTCTTC. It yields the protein CASSELAGYNEQFF.

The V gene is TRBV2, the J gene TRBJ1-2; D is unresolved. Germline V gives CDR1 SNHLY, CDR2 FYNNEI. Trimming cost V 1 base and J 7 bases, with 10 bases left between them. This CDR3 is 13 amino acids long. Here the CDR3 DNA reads TGTGCCAGCAGTGAAGTGGGCCGTGCTGGCTACACCTTC. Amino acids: CASSEVGRAGYTF.

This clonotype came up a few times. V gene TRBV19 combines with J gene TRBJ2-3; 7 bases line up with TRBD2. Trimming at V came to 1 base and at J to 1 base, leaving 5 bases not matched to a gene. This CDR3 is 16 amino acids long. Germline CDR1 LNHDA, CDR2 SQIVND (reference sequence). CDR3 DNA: TGTGCCAGTAGTATAGGCGGGGGAGGGCGCACAGATACGCAGTATTTT. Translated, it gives CASSIGGGGRTDTQYF.

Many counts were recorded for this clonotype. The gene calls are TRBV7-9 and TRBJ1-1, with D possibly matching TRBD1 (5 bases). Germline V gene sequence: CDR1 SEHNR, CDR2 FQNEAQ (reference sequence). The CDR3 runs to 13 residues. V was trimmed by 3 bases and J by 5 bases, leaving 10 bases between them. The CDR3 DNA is TGTGCCAGCAGCTTCGGGGGGATGACTGAAGCTTTCTTT. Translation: CASSFGGMTEAFF. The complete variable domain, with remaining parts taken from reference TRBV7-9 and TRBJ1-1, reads DTGVSQNPRHKITKRGQNVTFRCDPISEHNRLYWYRQTLGQGPEFLTYFQNEAQLEKSRLLSDRFSAERPKGSFSTLEIQRTEQGDSAMYLCASSFGGMTEAFFGQGTRLTVV.

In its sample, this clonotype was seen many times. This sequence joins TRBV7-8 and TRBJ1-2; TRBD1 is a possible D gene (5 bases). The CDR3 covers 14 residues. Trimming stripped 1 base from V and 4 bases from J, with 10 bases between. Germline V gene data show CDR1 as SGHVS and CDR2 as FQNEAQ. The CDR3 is CASSLDPGSYGYTF. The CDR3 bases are TGTGCCAGCAGCTTAGATCCAGGGTCCTATGGCTACACCTTC. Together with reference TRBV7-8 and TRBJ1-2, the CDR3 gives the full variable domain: GAGVSQSPRYKVAKRGQDVALRCDPISGHVSLFWYQQALGQGPEFLTYFQNEAQLDKSGLPSDRFFAERPEGSVSTLKIQRTQQEDSAVYLCASSLDPGSYGYTFGSGTRLTVV.

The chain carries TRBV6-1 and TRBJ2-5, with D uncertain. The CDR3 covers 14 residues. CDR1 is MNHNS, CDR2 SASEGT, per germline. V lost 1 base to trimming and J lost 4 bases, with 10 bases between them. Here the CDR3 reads CASSEEQYLETQYF. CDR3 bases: TGTGCCAGCAGTGAAGAACAGTATCTAGAGACCCAGTACTTC.

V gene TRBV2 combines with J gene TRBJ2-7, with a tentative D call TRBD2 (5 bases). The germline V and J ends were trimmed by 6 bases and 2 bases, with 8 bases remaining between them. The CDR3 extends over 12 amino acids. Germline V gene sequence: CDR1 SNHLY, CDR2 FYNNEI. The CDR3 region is CASRGSAYEQYV. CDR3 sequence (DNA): TGTGCCAGCAGAGGTAGCGCCTACGAGCAGTACGTC.

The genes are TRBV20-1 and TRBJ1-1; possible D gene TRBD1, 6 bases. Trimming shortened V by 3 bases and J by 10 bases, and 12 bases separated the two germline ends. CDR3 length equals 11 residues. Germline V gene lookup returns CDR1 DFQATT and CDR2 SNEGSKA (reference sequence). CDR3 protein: CSASSGAGAFF. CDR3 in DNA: TGCAGTGCTAGTTCAGGGGCAGGAGCTTTCTTT.

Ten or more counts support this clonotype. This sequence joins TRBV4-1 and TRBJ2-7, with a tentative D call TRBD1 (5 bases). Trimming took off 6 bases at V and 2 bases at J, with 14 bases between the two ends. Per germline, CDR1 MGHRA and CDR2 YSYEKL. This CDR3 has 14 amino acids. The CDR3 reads CASSLDTSPYEQYF. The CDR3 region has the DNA TGCGCCAGCAGTTTGGACACCAGTCCCTACGAGCAGTACTTC.

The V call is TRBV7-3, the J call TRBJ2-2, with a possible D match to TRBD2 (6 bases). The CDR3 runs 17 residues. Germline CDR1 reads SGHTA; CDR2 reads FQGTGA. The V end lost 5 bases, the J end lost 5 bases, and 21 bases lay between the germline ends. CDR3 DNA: TGTGCCAGCAGCCCACCACCCCGACTAGATGGGACCGGGGAGCTGTTTTTT. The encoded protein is CASSPPPRLDGTGELFF.

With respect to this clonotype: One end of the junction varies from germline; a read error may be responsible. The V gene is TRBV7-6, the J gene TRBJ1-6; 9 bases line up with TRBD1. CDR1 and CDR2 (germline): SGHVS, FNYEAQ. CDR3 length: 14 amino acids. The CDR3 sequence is CASSLNRGHSPLHF. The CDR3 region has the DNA TGTGCTAGCAGCTTAAACAGGGGGCACTCACCCCTCCACTTT.

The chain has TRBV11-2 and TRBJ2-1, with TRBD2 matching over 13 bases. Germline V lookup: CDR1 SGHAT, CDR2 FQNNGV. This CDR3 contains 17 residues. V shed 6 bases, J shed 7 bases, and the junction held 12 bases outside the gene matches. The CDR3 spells CASRYGLAGVSLNEQFF. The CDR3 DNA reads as TGTGCCAGCAGATATGGACTAGCGGGAGTTTCTTTAAATGAGCAGTTCTTC.

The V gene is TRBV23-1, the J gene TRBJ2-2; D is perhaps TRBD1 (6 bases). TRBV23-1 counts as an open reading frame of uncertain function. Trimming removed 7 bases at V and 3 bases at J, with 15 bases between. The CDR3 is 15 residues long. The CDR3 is CASTVGAVYTGELFF. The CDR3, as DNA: TGCGCCAGCACGGTGGGGGCGGTGTACACCGGGGAGCTGTTTTTT.

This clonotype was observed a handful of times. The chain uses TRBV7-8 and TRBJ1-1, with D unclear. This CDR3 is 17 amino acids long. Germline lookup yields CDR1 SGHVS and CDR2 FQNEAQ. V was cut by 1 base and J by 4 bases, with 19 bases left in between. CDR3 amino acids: CASSLGLRRAVGTEAFF. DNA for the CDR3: TGTGCCAGCAGCTTAGGGCTGAGGCGTGCGGTTGGCACTGAAGCTTTCTTT.

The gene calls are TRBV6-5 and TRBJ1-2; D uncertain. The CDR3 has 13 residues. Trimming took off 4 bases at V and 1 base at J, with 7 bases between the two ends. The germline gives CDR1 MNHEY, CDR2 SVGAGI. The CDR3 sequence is CASSFDLNYGYTF. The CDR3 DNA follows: TGTGCCAGCAGTTTCGACCTTAACTATGGCTACACCTTC.

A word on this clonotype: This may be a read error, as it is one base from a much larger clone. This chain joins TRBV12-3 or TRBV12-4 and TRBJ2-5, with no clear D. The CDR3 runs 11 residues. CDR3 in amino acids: CTSAFGETQYF. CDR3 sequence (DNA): TGTACCAGCGCCTTCGGAGAGACCCAGTACTTC.

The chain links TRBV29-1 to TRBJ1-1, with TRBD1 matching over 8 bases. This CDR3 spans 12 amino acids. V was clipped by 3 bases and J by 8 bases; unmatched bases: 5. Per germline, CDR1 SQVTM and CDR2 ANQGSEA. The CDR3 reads CSVEFRTGEAFF. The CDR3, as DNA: TGCAGCGTTGAGTTTAGGACAGGGGAAGCTTTCTTT.

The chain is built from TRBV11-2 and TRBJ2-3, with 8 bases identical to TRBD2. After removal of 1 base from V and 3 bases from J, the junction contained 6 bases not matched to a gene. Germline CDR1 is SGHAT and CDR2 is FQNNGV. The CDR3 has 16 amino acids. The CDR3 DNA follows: TGTGCCAGCAGCTTAGTCGGTAGCGGGAAGACAGATACGCAGTATTTT. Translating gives CASSLVGSGKTDTQYF.

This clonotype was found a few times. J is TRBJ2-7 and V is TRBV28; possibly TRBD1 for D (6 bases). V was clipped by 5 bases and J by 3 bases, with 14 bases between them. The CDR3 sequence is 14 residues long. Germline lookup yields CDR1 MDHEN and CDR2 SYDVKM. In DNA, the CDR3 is TGTGCCAGCAGTGGCCACAGGGAAAGCTACGAGCAGTACTTC. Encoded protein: CASSGHRESYEQYF.

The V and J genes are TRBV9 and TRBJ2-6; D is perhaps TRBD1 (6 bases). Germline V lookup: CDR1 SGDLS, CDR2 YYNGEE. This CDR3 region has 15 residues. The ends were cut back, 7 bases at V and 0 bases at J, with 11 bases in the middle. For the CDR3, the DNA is TGTGCCAGCGGGACACCCAGCTCTGGGGCCAACGTCCTGACTTTC. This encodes CASGTPSSGANVLTF.

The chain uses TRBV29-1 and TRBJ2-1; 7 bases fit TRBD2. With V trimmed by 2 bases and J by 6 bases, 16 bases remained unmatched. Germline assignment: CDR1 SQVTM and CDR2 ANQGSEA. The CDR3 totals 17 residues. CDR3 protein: CSVENQRTRREGNEQFF. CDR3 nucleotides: TGCAGCGTTGAAAATCAAAGGACGAGAAGGGAGGGCAATGAGCAGTTCTTC.

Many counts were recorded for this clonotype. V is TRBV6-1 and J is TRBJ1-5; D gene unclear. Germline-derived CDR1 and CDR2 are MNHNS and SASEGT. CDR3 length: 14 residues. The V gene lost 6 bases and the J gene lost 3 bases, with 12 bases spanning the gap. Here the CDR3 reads CASSRGGDNQPQHF. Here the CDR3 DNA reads TGTGCCAGCAGCAGAGGAGGTGACAATCAGCCCCAGCATTTT.